This is a list of T cell receptor beta chains from one sample in a study of early T cells in non-severe SARS-CoV-2 infection. TCRdb processed the 5' RACE reads anew with MiXCR; each CDR3 protein has one entry. Of 60,000 to 75,000 distinct CDR3 sequences listed, roughly 10% were seen once; the top ten hold 5.7%. Sample: whole blood, taken at baseline. Every receptor here comes from an adult who was a healthcare worker with PCR-confirmed SARS-CoV-2 infection or an uninfected control (not recorded which). Both conserved end residues are part of each CDR3. D genes are given only for firm matches. A row's size may be missing; if present it is once, few, many or a size class.

clone size	V gene	D gene	J gene	CDR3 DNA	CDR3 protein
many	TRBV5-6	.	TRBJ2-7	TGTGCCAGCAGCGCCGGGACATCTCGCGAGCAGTACTTC	CASSAGTSREQYF
few	TRBV11-2	.	TRBJ2-7	TGTGCCAGCAGCTCTAGGGCGTCGGCCTACGAGCAGTACTTC	CASSSRASAYEQYF
many	TRBV20-1	TRBD1	TRBJ1-5	TGCAGTGCTAGAGATTTTTTGGACAGGGGGAATCAGCCCCAGCATTTT	CSARDFLDRGNQPQHF
many	TRBV4-1	.	TRBJ2-7	TGCGCCAGCAGCCAAGAAGAAGGGGCGAGGTACGAGCAGTACTTC	CASSQEEGARYEQYF
many	TRBV6-6	.	TRBJ1-6	TGTGCCAGCAGTTACGTCGGGACGGATTCACCCCTCCACTTT	CASSYVGTDSPLHF
few	TRBV20-1	.	TRBJ2-3	TGCAGTGCTAGAGATCTTTCGACCACAGATACGCAGTATTTT	CSARDLSTTDTQYF
few	TRBV15	TRBD2	TRBJ2-1	TGTGCCACCAGCAGAGATTTGGCTAGCGGCGGGAATGAGCAGTTCTTC	CATSRDLASGGNEQFF
.	TRBV29-1	.	TRBJ2-7	TGCAGCGTTAAGTTTCCTTCCTACGAGCAGTACTTC	CSVKFPSYEQYF
few	TRBV29-1	.	TRBJ2-3	TGCAGCGTTGGAGTAGCTAGCACAGATACGCAGTATTTT	CSVGVASTDTQYF
few	TRBV18	TRBD1	TRBJ1-1	TGTGCCAGCTCACCACTTACAGGGGGCACTGAAGCTTTCTTT	CASSPLTGGTEAFF
.	TRBV5-1	.	TRBJ2-1	TGCGCCAGCAGCTCTTCTCCGACAGGAGGCAATCGGGATGAGCAGTTCTTC	CASSSSPTGGNRDEQFF
few	TRBV29-1	.	TRBJ2-5	TGCAGCGTTGTGCGGGGCGGTCAGACCCAGTACTTC	CSVVRGGQTQYF
.	TRBV2	.	TRBJ2-7	TGTGCCAGCACGGGGATGGGAGAGCAGTACTTC	CASTGMGEQYF
.	TRBV7-9	.	TRBJ2-3	TGTGCCAGCAGCTTAGCGCTTGGGTTTAGCACAGATACGCAGTATTTT	CASSLALGFSTDTQYF
.	TRBV5-1	.	TRBJ2-1	TGCGCCAGCAGCTTGCAGGGGGAGGGCCTTGAGCAGTTCTTC	CASSLQGEGLEQFF
few	TRBV29-1	.	TRBJ1-1	TGCAGCGTTGAAGGTCCAGGGCTAGAAGCTTTCTTT	CSVEGPGLEAFF
many	TRBV5-1	TRBD1	TRBJ2-1	TGCGCCAGCAGCGTCGACGGGACAGGGCGCAATGAGCAGTTCTTC	CASSVDGTGRNEQFF
many	TRBV18	.	TRBJ1-1	TGTGCCAGCTCACCATCGCGAGGAGTTGAAGCTTTCTTT	CASSPSRGVEAFF
few	TRBV20-1	TRBD1	TRBJ2-1	TGCAGTGCGAGGCGACAGGGGGCAGTAAACAATGAGCAGTTCTTC	CSARRQGAVNNEQFF
many	TRBV19	TRBD1	TRBJ2-7	TGTGCCAGCGGGACAGGGGAGCACTACGAGCAGTACTTC	CASGTGEHYEQYF
few	TRBV6-5	TRBD1	TRBJ2-5	TGTGCCAGCAGGGAACAGGGGCCACAAGAGACCCAGTACTTC	CASREQGPQETQYF
.	TRBV29-1	.	TRBJ2-3	TGCAGCGTTGCCCCAACGACTAGTAGCTCAGATACGCAGTATTTT	CSVAPTTSSSDTQYF
few	TRBV2	.	TRBJ1-4	TGTGCCAGCAGTGATAGATTCCGCGAAAAACTGTTTTTT	CASSDRFREKLFF
many	TRBV3-1	TRBD2	TRBJ2-5	TGTGCCAGCAGCCAAGATTCGGGAGGACTATCCGAGACCCAGTACTTC	CASSQDSGGLSETQYF
.	TRBV30	.	TRBJ2-2	TGTGCCTGGATGCGTTTCACCGGGGAGCTGTTTTTT	CAWMRFTGELFF
few	TRBV20-1	.	TRBJ2-3	TGCAGTGCTCGGGCGGGGGCTAGCACAGATACGCAGTATTTT	CSARAGASTDTQYF
many	TRBV2	TRBD1	TRBJ1-2	TGTGCCAGCAGTGGGACAGGGGGTGATGGCTACACCTTC	CASSGTGGDGYTF
many	TRBV2	.	TRBJ2-3	TGTGCCAGCAACGGAGGCATGGATACGCAGTATTTT	CASNGGMDTQYF
few	TRBV7-6	.	TRBJ2-5	TGTGCCAGCAGCCGGGGGACACCCCAAGAGACCCAGTACTTC	CASSRGTPQETQYF
many	TRBV15	.	TRBJ2-7	TGTGCCACCAGCAGAGACATGAGCGGCGGCTACGAGCAGTACTTC	CATSRDMSGGYEQYF
few	TRBV12-3/TRBV12-4	.	TRBJ2-3	TGTGCCAGCAGTTATATAGGAGGGCCAGATACGCAGTATTTT	CASSYIGGPDTQYF
few	TRBV15	.	TRBJ2-7	TGTGCCACCAGCAGAGATATGACATACGAGCAGTACTTC	CATSRDMTYEQYF
few	TRBV19	TRBD2	TRBJ2-5	TGTGCCAGTGAGCCTCCCGCCTCTAGGACTAGCGGGATTGAAAGCCAAGAGACCCAGTACTTC	CASEPPASRTSGIESQETQYF
many	TRBV6-1	TRBD2	TRBJ2-1	TGTGCCAGCAGCTCTAGCGGGATATACAATGAGCAGTTCTTC	CASSSSGIYNEQFF
many	TRBV6-5	.	TRBJ2-3	TGTGCCAGCAGTTCCCGACGAGCTGACTCCCCACTCACAGATACGCAGTATTTT	CASSSRRADSPLTDTQYF
few	TRBV20-1	.	TRBJ1-1	TGCAGTGCCCAGGCCCCGACAGTTTCCGAAGCTTTCTTT	CSAQAPTVSEAFF
.	TRBV29-1	.	TRBJ1-2	TGCAGCGCTTTCCTGGGCGGCTACACCTTC	CSAFLGGYTF
few	TRBV3-1	TRBD2	TRBJ2-1	TGTGCCAGCAGCCCTTCTAGCGGGAGGGCCAATGAGCAGTTCTTC	CASSPSSGRANEQFF
.	TRBV14	.	TRBJ1-1	TGTGCCAGCAGCCAAGGAACAGGGACTGAAGCTTTCTTT	CASSQGTGTEAFF
few	TRBV3-1	.	TRBJ1-1	TGTGCCAGCAGCCAAAAGGGGATTGAAGCTTTCTTT	CASSQKGIEAFF
.	TRBV21-1	.	TRBJ2-1	TGTGCCAGCAGCAAAGCAGATTGCAATGAGCAGTTCTTC	CASSKADCNEQFF
many	TRBV7-9	TRBD1	TRBJ2-1	TGTGCCAGCAGCTCCCTAGCGAGGGACAGGTTTTCCTACAATGAGCAGTTCTTC	CASSSLARDRFSYNEQFF
many	TRBV7-3	TRBD1	TRBJ2-7	TGTGCCAGCAGCTCCGGACAGGGGCTCGAGCAGTACTTC	CASSSGQGLEQYF
many	TRBV27	.	TRBJ2-4	TGTGCCAGCAGTGTACCGGGGACATTCTTCCAAAACATTCAGTACTTC	CASSVPGTFFQNIQYF
few	TRBV30	.	TRBJ1-6	TGTGCCTGGAGTCCCCCCCCGGCGGGGAATTCACCCCTCCACTTT	CAWSPPPAGNSPLHF
few	TRBV19	TRBD2	TRBJ2-3	TGTGCCAGTAGTATATCCCGCGGGGGAGGAAGCACAGATACGCAGTATTTT	CASSISRGGGSTDTQYF
.	TRBV20-1	.	TRBJ2-5	TGCAGTGCTAGAGATATAAGGACAGCGGAAGAGACCCAGTACTTC	CSARDIRTAEETQYF
.	TRBV7-8	.	TRBJ1-6	TGTGCCAGCAGCTTAGACGGGAATTCACCCCTCCACTTT	CASSLDGNSPLHF
.	TRBV14	.	TRBJ2-7	TGTGCCAGCAGCCAAGATCAATGGGGGGTCGAGCAGTACTTC	CASSQDQWGVEQYF
.	TRBV3-1	TRBD2	TRBJ2-7	TGTGCCAGCAGCCAAGGGGGTCTAGCGGGGATTTCCTACGAGCAGTACTTC	CASSQGGLAGISYEQYF
many	TRBV5-1	.	TRBJ2-5	TGCGCCAGCAGCAGAGCCAGGGAAGAGACCCAGTACTTC	CASSRAREETQYF
many	TRBV15	TRBD2	TRBJ2-7	TGTGCCACCCGAAGCGGGGGGGACCCCTTCGAGCAGTACTTC	CATRSGGDPFEQYF